The 21 T cell receptor beta chains in this list originate from one sample, sequenced in a study of vaccination and CD4 T cells after COVID-19. The Oncomine TCR Beta short-read assay was applied to DNA of cultured CD4+ T cells. TCRdb recomputed calls from the PCR reads with MiXCR, one row per CDR3 protein. This table has about 22,000 distinct CDR3 sequences, 30% to 35% appearing once. The antigens for these receptors are not known. Treatment: 10-day PBMC culture with coronavirus spike peptide pools or control peptides (ViraFEST assay). The material sequenced was cultured CD4+ T cells from blood. Receptor source: a human donor with COVID-19.

This clonotype was seen a handful of times. The V call is TRBV27, the J call TRBJ1-6; TRBD1 agrees at 7 bases. J lost 3 bases, V lost 10 bases, and 6 bases had no gene match. The germline V gene has CDR1 MNHEY and CDR2 SMNVEV (reference sequence). The CDR3 sequence is 14 residues long. CDR3 region: CATTGDHYNSPLHF. DNA of the CDR3: TGTGCCACCACAGGGGACCACTATAATTCACCCCTCCACTTT.

V and J are TRBV28 and TRBJ1-5; D unresolved. Trimming removed 6 bases from V and 4 bases from J, with 10 bases in between. The length of the CDR3 is 13 residues. Germline V lookup: CDR1 MDHEN, CDR2 SYDVKM. The CDR3 sequence is CASRSSSNQPQHF. As DNA, the CDR3 is TGTGCCAGCAGAAGTTCCTCGAATCAGCCCCAGCATTTT.

This clonotype is a singleton in its sample. The chain has TRBV11-3 and TRBJ2-7; 7 nucleotides align to TRBD1. CDR3 length: 15 amino acids. In germline, CDR1 is SGHNT, CDR2 YENEEA. Trimming removed 4 bases from V and 2 bases from J; junction bases left unmatched: 8. The CDR3 DNA sequence: TGTGCCAGCAGCTCCGCCCCAGGGGGTCCCTACGAGCAGTACTTC. This translates into CASSSAPGGPYEQYF. The full variable domain, rest sourced from reference TRBV11-3 and TRBJ2-7, is EAGVVQSPRYKIIEKKQPVAFWCNPISGHNTLYWYLQNLGQGPELLIRYENEEAVDDSQLPKDRFSAERLKGVDSTLKIQPAELGDSAVYLCASSSAPGGPYEQYFGPGTRLTVT.

This rearrangement joins TRBV11-2 to TRBJ2-1; 10 bases are a match to TRBD1. The length of the CDR3 is 15 residues. Looked up from germline, CDR1 is SGHAT and CDR2 is FQNNGV. V shed 5 bases and J 8 bases; nucleotides not matched to a gene: 9. Here the CDR3 reads CASSLTGTGVDEQFF. CDR3 in DNA: TGTGCCAGCAGCCTCACCGGGACAGGGGTCGATGAGCAGTTCTTC. The full variable domain, with the rest looked up from reference TRBV11-2 and TRBJ2-1, is EAGVAQSPRYKIIEKRQSVAFWCNPISGHATLYWYQQILGQGPKLLIQFQNNGVVDDSQLPKDRFSAERLKGVDSTLKIQPAKLEDSAVYLCASSLTGTGVDEQFFGPGTRLTVL.

The V gene is TRBV12-3 or TRBV12-4, the J gene TRBJ2-2; 8 bases align to TRBD1. V shed 3 bases and J 7 bases; nucleotides not matched to a gene: 7. This CDR3 has 15 amino acids. For the CDR3, the DNA is TGTGCCAGCAGTTTCGGACAGGGTAGTGTCGGGGAGCTGTTTTTT. Translating it yields CASSFGQGSVGELFF.

The rearrangement joins TRBV19 to TRBJ1-4; TRBD1 matches at 7 bases. Germline lookup yields CDR1 LNHDA and CDR2 SQIVND (reference sequence). Trimming at V came to 5 bases and at J to 5 bases, leaving 5 bases not matched to a gene. The CDR3 runs to 14 residues. This chain's CDR3 is CASSPTGLNEKLFF. The CDR3 nucleotides are TGTGCCAGTAGTCCGACAGGGTTGAATGAAAAACTGTTTTTT. Full variable domain (outside the CDR3, taken from reference TRBV19 and TRBJ1-4): DGGITQSPKYLFRKEGQNVTLSCEQNLNHDAMYWYRQDPGQGLRLIYYSQIVNDFQKGDIAEGYSVSREKKESFPLTVTSAQKNPTAFYLCASSPTGLNEKLFFGSGTQLSVL.

The chain has TRBV20-1 and TRBJ1-6; TRBD1 agrees at 10 bases. CDR3 length equals 13 residues. Trimming removed 6 bases from V and 7 bases from J; junction bases left unmatched: 3. In germline, CDR1 is DFQATT, CDR2 SNEGSKA (reference sequence). CDR3 sequence (DNA): TGCAGTGCCGCGGGACAGGGGAATTCACCCCTCCACTTT. Amino acids: CSAAGQGNSPLHF.

The chain links TRBV10-3 to TRBJ2-2; TRBD2 matches 11 bases. CDR1 is ENHRY, CDR2 SYGVKD, per germline. This CDR3 spans 14 amino acids. With V trimmed by 9 bases and J by 1 base, 1 base remained unmatched. CDR3 amino acids: CAMLAGGNTGELFF. CDR3 bases: TGTGCCATGCTAGCGGGGGGGAACACCGGGGAGCTGTTTTTT.

The chain combines TRBV5-1 with TRBJ2-3; D not certain. Deletions cut 5 bases from V and 0 bases from J, with 13 bases between. Germline V CDR1 and CDR2: SGHRS, YFSETQ. The CDR3 loop spans 15 amino acids. The CDR3 sequence is CASSLRGLSTDTQYF. The CDR3 DNA follows: TGCGCCAGCAGTCTTCGAGGCCTTAGCACAGATACGCAGTATTTT.

J is TRBJ2-3 and V is TRBV2, with 10 positions matching TRBD2. The length of the CDR3 is 15 residues. CDR1 and CDR2 (germline): SNHLY, FYNNEI. J lost 0 bases, V lost 5 bases, and 2 bases had no gene match. CDR3 DNA: TGTGCCAGCAGTACTAGCGGGGATAGCACAGATACGCAGTATTTT. It yields the protein CASSTSGDSTDTQYF.

This CDR3 is CASSPRPGDYEQYF. CDR3 DNA: TGTGCCAGCAGCCCCAGGCCGGGGGACTACGAGCAGTACTTC. The chain is built from TRBV7-8 and TRBJ2-7; a possible D gene is TRBD2 (6 bases). Germline V CDR1 and CDR2: SGHVS, FQNEAQ. V dropped 5 bases and J dropped 3 bases, with 14 bases sitting between them. The CDR3 sequence is 14 residues long.

In regard to this clonotype: It is unclear where the CDR3 begins or ends on the DNA, so no DNA is shown, and the CDR3 is as TCRdb lists it. J is TRBJ1-2 and V is TRBV6-1; the table's D call, TRBD1, was not checked against the DNA. Ends included, the CDR3 has 24 residues. Germline-derived CDR1 and CDR2 are MNHNS and SASEGT. This chain's CDR3 is CASTNQTSMYLCASWVPRGYGYTF.

The V call is TRBV6-8, the J call TRBJ1-5; D is unclear. Trimming took 7 bases from V and 3 from J, leaving 16 bases between them. The germline V gene has CDR1 MNHGY and CDR2 SAAAGT. This CDR3 has 15 residues. The CDR3 region is CASTTPCVNNQPQHF. As DNA, the CDR3 is TGTGCCAGCACCACCCCCTGTGTCAACAATCAGCCCCAGCATTTT.

The rearrangement links TRBV28 to TRBJ1-1, with a weak D call TRBD1 (6 bases). V was shortened by 6 bases and J by 0 bases, with 8 bases between the two germline ends. Germline CDR1 and CDR2: MDHEN and SYDVKM. The CDR3 is 13 amino acids. The CDR3 coding sequence is TGTGCCAGCAGGCGGGACATGAACACTGAAGCTTTCTTT. It is translated as CASRRDMNTEAFF. The variable domain in full, completed from reference TRBV28 and TRBJ1-1, reads DVKVTQSSRYLVKRTGEKVFLECVQDMDHENMFWYRQDPGLGLRLIYFSYDVKMKEKGDIPEGYSVSREKKERFSLILESASTNQTSMYLCASRRDMNTEAFFGQGTRLTVV.

The gene calls are TRBV30 and TRBJ2-2; possibly TRBD2 for D (5 bases). The V gene's germline CDR1 is GTSNPN and CDR2 SVGIG (reference sequence). The CDR3 consists of 15 residues. V lost 4 bases to trimming and J lost 5 bases, with 17 bases between them. CDR3 in DNA: TGTGCCTGGAACCGCCCGGGGAAGAGTACCGGGGAGCTGTTTTTT. It specifies CAWNRPGKSTGELFF.

The V call is TRBV11-2, the J call TRBJ1-3, with no clear D. Per germline, CDR1 SGHAT and CDR2 FQNNGV. The germline V and J ends were trimmed by 5 bases and 0 bases, with 8 bases remaining between them. The CDR3 consists of 14 residues. The CDR3 DNA reads as TGTGCCAGCAGCCCCGTACGCTCTGGAAACACCATATATTTT. It encodes CASSPVRSGNTIYF.

The chain has TRBV11-1 and TRBJ1-3; 8 bases match TRBD1. With 5 bases clipped from V and 2 bases from J, the junction kept 8 bases outside the gene matches. The germline gives CDR1 SGHAT, CDR2 FQDESV (reference sequence). The CDR3 covers 16 residues. The CDR3 is CASSTSDRAAGNTIYF. The CDR3 DNA reads as TGTGCCAGCAGCACATCGGACAGGGCAGCTGGAAACACCATATATTTT.

The chain couples TRBV7-9 to TRBJ2-7, with 7 bases that match TRBD1. Germline V gene lookup returns CDR1 SEHNR and CDR2 FQNEAQ (reference sequence). Trimming took 7 bases from V and 3 from J; bases not matched to a gene: 0. The CDR3 runs 11 residues. CDR3 protein: CASTGGYEQYF. CDR3 DNA sequence: TGTGCCAGCACAGGGGGCTACGAGCAGTACTTC.

This clonotype was counted only a few times. This sequence joins TRBV19 and TRBJ2-3, with TRBD2 matching over 9 bases. The junction had 12 bases not matched to a gene; V was cut back by 7 bases and J by 10 bases. Germline-derived CDR1 and CDR2 are LNHDA and SQIVND (reference sequence). The length of the CDR3 is 14 residues. The CDR3 bases are TGTGCCAGTACGGGGCGGGGGGGCATTCTCTCGCAGTATTTT. Encoded protein: CASTGRGGILSQYF.

V is TRBV20-1 and J is TRBJ1-3; unclear D gene. The CDR3 sequence is 12 residues long. Per the germline V gene, CDR1 is DFQATT and CDR2 is SNEGSKA (reference sequence). V lost 2 bases to trimming and J lost 1 base, with 3 bases between them. The DNA for the CDR3 is TGCAGTGCTAGATGGTCTGGAAACACCATATATTTT. Translation: CSARWSGNTIYF.

The V call is TRBV25-1, the J call TRBJ1-1, with 11 bases that match TRBD1. CDR3 length: 15 residues. CDR1 and CDR2 (germline): MGHDK, SYGVNS. V gave up 4 bases and J gave up 3 bases; unmatched junction bases: 4. The CDR3 region is CASSGDRGWDTEAFF. The CDR3, as DNA: TGTGCCAGCAGTGGGGACAGGGGGTGGGACACTGAAGCTTTCTTT.